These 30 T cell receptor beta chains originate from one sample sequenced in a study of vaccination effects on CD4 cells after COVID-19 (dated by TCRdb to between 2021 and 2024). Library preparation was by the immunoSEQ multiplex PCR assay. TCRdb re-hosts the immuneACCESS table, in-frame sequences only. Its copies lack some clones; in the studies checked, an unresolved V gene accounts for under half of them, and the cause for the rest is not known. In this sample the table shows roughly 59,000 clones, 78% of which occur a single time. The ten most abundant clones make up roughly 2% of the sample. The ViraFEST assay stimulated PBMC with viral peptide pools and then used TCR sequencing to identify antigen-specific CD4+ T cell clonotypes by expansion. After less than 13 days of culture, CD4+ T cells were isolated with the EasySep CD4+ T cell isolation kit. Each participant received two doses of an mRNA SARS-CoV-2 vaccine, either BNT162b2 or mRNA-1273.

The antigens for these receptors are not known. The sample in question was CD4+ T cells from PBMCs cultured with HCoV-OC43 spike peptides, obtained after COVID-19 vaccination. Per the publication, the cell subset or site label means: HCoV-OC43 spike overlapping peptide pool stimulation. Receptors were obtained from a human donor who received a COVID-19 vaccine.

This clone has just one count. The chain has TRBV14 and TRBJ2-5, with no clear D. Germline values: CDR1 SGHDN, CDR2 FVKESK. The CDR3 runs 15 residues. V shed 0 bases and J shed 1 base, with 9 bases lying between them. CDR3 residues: CASSQDLRSQETQYF. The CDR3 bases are TGTGCCAGCAGCCAAGATTTGCGGTCCCAAGAGACCCAGTACTTC.

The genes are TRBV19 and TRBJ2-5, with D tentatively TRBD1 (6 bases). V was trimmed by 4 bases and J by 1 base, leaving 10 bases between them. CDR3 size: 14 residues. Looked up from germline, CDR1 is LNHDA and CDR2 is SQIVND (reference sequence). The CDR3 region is CASSTTGSQETQYF. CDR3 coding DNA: TGTGCCAGTAGTACAACAGGGAGCCAAGAGACCCAGTACTTC.

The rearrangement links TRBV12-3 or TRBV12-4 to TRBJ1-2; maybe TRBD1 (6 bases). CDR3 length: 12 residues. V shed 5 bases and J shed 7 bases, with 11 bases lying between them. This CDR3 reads CASSGQYAGYTF. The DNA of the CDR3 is TGTGCCAGCAGTGGACAGTATGCTGGCTACACCTTC.

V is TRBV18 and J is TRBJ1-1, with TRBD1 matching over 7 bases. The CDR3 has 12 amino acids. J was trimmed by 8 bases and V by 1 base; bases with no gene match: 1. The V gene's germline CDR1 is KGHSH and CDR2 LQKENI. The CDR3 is CASSPRDSEAFF. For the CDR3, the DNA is TGTGCCAGCTCACCACGGGACAGCGAAGCTTTCTTT.

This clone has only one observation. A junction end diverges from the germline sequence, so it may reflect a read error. CDR3 sequence: CASSDSSGGWETQYF. The DNA of the CDR3 is TGTGCCAGCAGTGACTCTAGCGGGGGCTGGGAGACCCAGTACTTC. The V and J genes are TRBV6-5 and TRBJ2-5; 10 bases fit TRBD2. The CDR3 totals 15 residues. Per the germline V gene, CDR1 is MNHEY and CDR2 is SVGAGI.

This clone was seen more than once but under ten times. The CDR3, as DNA: TGTGCCAGCAGTGCTCTACAGGCCACAGATACGCAGTATTTT. This codes for CASSALQATDTQYF. The chain carries TRBV27 and TRBJ2-3, with TRBD1 as a possible D gene (5 bases). CDR3 length: 14 amino acids. V lost 5 bases to trimming and J lost 2 bases, with 11 bases between them. The germline V gene has CDR1 MNHEY and CDR2 SMNVEV (reference sequence).

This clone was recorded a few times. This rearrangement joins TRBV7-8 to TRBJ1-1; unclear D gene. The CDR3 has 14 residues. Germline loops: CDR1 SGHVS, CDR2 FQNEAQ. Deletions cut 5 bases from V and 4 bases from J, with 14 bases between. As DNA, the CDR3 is TGTGCCAGCAGCCTTCACCCCGCCCGCACTGAAGCTTTCTTT. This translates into CASSLHPARTEAFF.

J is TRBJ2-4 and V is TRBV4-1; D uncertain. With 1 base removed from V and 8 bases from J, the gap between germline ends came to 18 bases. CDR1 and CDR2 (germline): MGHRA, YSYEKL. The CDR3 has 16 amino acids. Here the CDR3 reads CASSQAGPRVNDIQYF. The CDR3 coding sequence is TGCGCCAGCAGCCAAGCGGGCCCCCGGGTGAACGACATTCAGTACTTC.

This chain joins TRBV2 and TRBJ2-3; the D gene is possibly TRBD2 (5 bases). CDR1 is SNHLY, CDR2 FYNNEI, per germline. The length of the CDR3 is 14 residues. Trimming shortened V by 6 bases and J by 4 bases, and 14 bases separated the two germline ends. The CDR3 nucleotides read TGTGCCAGCAGGGGAACTAGGGAGTCAGATACGCAGTATTTT. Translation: CASRGTRESDTQYF.

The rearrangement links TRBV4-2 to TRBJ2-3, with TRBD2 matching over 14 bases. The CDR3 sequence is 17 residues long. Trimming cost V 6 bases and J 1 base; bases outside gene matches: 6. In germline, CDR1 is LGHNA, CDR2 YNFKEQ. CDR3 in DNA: TGTGCCAGCAGACCGGGACTAGCGGGGGTTGGCACAGATACGCAGTATTTT. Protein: CASRPGLAGVGTDTQYF.

CDR3 amino acids: CASSKTGYTEAFF. The CDR3, as DNA: TGTGCCAGCAGTAAAACAGGGTACACTGAAGCTTTCTTT. The chain has TRBV2 and TRBJ1-1; weak D call: TRBD1 (6 bases). Trimming took off 5 bases at V and 3 bases at J, with 10 bases between the two ends. The V gene's germline CDR1 is SNHLY and CDR2 FYNNEI. The CDR3 spans 13 residues.

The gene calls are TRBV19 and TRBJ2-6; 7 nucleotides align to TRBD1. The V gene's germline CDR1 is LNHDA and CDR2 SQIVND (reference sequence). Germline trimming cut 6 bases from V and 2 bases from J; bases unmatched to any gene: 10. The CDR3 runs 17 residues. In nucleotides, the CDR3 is TGTGCCAGTAGGAGGGACAGAACTAAGCCTGGGGCCAACGTCCTGACTTTC. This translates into CASRRDRTKPGANVLTF.

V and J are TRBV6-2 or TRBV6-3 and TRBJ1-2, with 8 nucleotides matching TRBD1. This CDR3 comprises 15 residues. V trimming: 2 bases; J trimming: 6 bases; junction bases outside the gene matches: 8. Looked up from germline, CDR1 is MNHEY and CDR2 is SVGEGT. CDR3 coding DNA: TGTGCCAGCAGTTACCCACAGGGGGGTATGGATGGCTACACCTTC. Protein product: CASSYPQGGMDGYTF.

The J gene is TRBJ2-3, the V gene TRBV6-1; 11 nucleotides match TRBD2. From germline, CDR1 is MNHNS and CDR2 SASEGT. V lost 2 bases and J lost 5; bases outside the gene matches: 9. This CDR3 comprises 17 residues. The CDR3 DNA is TGTGCCAGCAGTGAATCTTATAGCGGGGGGGCCAAAGATACGCAGTATTTT. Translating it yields CASSESYSGGAKDTQYF.

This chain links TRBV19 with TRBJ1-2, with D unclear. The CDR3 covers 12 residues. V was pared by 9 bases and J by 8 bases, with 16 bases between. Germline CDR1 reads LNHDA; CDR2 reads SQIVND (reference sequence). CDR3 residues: CASSRGTSGYTF. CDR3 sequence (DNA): TGTGCCAGCTCCCGCGGCACCTCGGGCTACACCTTC.

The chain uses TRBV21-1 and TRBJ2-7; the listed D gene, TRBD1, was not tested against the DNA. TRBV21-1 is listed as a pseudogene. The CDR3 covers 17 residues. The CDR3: CASSKADRPDRPAEQYV. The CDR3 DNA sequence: TGTGCCAGCAGCAAAGCGGACAGACCGGACAGGCCTGCCGAGCAGTACGTC.

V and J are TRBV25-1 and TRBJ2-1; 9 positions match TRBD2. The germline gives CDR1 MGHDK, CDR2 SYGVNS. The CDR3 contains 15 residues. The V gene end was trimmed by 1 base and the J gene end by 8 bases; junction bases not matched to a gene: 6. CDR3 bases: TGTGCCAGCAGTGAATCGGGCGGGGGGGCCCATGAGCAGTTCTTC. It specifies CASSESGGGAHEQFF.

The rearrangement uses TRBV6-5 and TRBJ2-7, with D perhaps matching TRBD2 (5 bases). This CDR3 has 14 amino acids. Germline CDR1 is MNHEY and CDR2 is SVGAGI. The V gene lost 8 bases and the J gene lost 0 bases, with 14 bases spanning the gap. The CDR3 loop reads CASSRTSSSYEQYV. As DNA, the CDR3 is TGTGCCAGCTCTCGGACTTCAAGCTCCTACGAGCAGTACGTC.

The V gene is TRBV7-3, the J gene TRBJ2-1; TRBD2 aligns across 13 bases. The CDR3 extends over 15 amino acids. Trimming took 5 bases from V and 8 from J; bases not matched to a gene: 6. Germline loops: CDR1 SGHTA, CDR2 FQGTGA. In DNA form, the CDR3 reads TGTGCCAGCAGCATTACTAGCGGGGGGGCCCATGAGCAGTTCTTC. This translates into CASSITSGGAHEQFF.

DNA of the CDR3: TGTGCCAGCAGCCCCCTCCCCGGGACACTTGGGAGCAATCAGCCCCAGCATTTT. Its protein is CASSPLPGTLGSNQPQHF. The genes are TRBV7-8 and TRBJ1-5; perhaps TRBD1 as D (6 bases). The CDR3 has 18 amino acids. The V and J ends lost 5 bases and 1 base respectively, with 21 bases between them. The germline V gene has CDR1 SGHVS and CDR2 FQNEAQ.

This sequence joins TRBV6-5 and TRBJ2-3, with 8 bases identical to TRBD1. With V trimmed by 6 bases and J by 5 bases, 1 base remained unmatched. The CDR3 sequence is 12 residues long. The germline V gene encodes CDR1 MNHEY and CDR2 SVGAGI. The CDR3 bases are TGTGCCAGCAGGACAGGGGAAGATACGCAGTATTTT. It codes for CASRTGEDTQYF.

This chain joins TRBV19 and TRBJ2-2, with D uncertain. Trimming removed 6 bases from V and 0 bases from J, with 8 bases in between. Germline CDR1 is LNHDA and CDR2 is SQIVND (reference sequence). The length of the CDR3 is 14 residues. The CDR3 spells CASRLQTNTGELFF. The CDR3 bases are TGTGCCAGTAGACTTCAGACGAACACCGGGGAGCTGTTTTTT.

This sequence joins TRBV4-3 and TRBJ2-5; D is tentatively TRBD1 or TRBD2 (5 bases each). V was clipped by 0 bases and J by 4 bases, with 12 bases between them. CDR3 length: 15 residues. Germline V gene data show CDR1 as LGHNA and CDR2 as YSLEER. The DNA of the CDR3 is TGCGCCAGCAGCCAAGATTGGACGGGGCCAGAGACCCAGTACTTC. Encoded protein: CASSQDWTGPETQYF.

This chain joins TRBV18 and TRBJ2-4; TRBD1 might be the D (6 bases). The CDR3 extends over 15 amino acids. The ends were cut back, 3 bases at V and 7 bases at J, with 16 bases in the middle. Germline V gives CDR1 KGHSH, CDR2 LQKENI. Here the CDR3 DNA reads TGTGCCAGCTCACCTATACAGGGCCCCCTTAACATTCAGTACTTC. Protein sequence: CASSPIQGPLNIQYF.

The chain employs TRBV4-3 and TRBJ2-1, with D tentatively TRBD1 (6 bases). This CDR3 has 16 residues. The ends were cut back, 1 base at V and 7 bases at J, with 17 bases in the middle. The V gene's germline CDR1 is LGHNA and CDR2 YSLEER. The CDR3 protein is CASSQARGALRNEQFF. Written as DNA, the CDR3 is TGCGCCAGCAGCCAAGCCAGGGGCGCTCTTCGGAATGAGCAGTTCTTC.

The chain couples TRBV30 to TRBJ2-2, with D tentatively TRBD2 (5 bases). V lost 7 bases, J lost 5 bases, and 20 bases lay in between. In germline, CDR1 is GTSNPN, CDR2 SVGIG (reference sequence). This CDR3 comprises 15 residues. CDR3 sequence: CASEPQGLLTGELFF. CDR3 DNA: TGTGCCTCTGAGCCCCAAGGACTTTTGACCGGGGAGCTGTTTTTT.

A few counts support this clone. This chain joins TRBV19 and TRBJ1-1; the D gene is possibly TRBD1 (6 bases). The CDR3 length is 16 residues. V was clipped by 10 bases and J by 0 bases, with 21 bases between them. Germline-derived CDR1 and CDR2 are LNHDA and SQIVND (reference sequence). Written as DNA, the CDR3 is TGTGCCACGGTGGGGGGCCCGAACACATTGAACACTGAAGCTTTCTTT. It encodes CATVGGPNTLNTEAFF.

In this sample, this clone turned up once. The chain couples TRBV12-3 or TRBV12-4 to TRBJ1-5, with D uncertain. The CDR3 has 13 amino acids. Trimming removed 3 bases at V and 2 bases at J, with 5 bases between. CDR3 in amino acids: CASSFQRNQPQHF. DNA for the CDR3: TGTGCCAGCAGTTTTCAGCGCAATCAGCCCCAGCATTTT.

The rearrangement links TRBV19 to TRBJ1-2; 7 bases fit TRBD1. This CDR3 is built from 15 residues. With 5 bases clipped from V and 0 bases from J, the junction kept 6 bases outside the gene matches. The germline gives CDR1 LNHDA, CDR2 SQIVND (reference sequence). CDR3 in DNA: TGTGCCAGTAGTTCACAGGGGAGCACTAACTATGGCTACACCTTC. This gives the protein CASSSQGSTNYGYTF.

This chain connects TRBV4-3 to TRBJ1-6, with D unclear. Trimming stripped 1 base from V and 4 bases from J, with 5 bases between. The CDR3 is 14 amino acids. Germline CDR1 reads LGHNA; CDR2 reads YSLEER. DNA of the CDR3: TGCGCCAGCAGCCAAGGACGGTATAATTCACCCCTCCACTTT. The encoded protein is CASSQGRYNSPLHF.